The 3 T cell receptor beta chains presented below share a single source sample, sequenced in a study of early stage breast cancer tumors. TCRdb's table, derived via immunoSEQ multiplex PCR, lists solely in-frame clones and lacks some. The profile shows 45,000 to 60,000 clones, roughly four fifths of them singletons. Material: blood. The receptors were gathered from a person aged 50 to 59 with breast cancer.

V and J are TRBV19 and TRBJ1-1; D remains ambiguous. V gave up 5 bases and J gave up 6 bases, with 13 bases separating them. The germline gives CDR1 LNHDA, CDR2 SQIVND (reference sequence). The CDR3 contains 13 residues. Here the CDR3 DNA reads TGTGCCAGTAGTGCGTGGGCTGCTGCTGAAGCTTTCTTT. This encodes CASSAWAAAEAFF.

The chain uses TRBV5-1 and TRBJ1-1; the match to TRBD1 covers 11 bases. The CDR3 spans 17 residues. Germline CDR1 and CDR2: SGHRS and YFSETQ. The V gene end was trimmed by 1 base and the J gene end by 5 bases; junction bases not matched to a gene: 10. CDR3 nucleotides: TGCGCCAGCAGCTTGAGTCGGACAGGGGGCTATAATACTGAAGCTTTCTTT. Translating it yields CASSLSRTGGYNTEAFF. Based on the CDR3 plus reference TRBV5-1 and TRBJ1-1, the full variable domain is KAGVTQTPRYLIKTRGQQVTLSCSPISGHRSVSWYQQTPGQGLQFLFEYFSETQRNKGNFPGRFSGRQFSNSRSEMNVSTLELGDSALYLCASSLSRTGGYNTEAFFGQGTRLTVV.

The chain couples TRBV2 to TRBJ2-3; tentatively, D is TRBD1 (6 bases). The V end lost 4 bases, the J end lost 0 bases, and 11 bases lay between the germline ends. CDR1 and CDR2 from the germline V gene are SNHLY and FYNNEI. The CDR3 is 15 amino acids. DNA of the CDR3: TGTGCCAGCAGTGGGGGGCTACTTAGCACAGATACGCAGTATTTT. Translation gives CASSGGLLSTDTQYF.